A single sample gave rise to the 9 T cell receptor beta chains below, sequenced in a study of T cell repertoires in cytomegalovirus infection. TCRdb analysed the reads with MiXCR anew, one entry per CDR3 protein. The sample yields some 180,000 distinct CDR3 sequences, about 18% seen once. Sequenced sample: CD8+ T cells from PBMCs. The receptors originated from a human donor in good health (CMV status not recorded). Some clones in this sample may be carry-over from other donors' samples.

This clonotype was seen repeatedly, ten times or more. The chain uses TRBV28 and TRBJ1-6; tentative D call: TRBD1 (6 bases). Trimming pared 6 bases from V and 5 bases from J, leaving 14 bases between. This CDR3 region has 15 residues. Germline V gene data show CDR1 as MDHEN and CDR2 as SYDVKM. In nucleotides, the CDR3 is TGTGCCAGCAGACCGGGGGCTACGAATAATTCACCCCTCCACTTT. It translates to CASRPGATNNSPLHF.

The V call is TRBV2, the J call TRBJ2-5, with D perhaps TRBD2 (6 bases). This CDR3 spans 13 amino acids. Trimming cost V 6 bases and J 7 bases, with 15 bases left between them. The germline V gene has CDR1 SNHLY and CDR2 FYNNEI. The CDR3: CASRLSWEATQYF. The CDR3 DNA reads TGTGCCAGCAGACTCTCGTGGGAGGCGACCCAGTACTTC.

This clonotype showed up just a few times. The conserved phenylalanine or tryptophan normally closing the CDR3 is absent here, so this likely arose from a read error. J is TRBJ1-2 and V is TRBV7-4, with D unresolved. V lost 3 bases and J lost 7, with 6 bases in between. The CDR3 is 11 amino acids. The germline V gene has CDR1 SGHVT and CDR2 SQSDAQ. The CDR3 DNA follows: TGTGCCAGCAGCTTCGAGAGTGGCTACACCTCC. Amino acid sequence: CASSFESGYTS.

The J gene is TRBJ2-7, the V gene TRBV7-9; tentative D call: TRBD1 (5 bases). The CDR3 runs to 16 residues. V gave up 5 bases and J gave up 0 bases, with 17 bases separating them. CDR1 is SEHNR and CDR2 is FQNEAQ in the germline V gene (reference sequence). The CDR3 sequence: CASSPPDGQHSYEQYF. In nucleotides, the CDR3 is TGTGCCAGCAGCCCCCCTGACGGACAACACTCCTACGAGCAGTACTTC.

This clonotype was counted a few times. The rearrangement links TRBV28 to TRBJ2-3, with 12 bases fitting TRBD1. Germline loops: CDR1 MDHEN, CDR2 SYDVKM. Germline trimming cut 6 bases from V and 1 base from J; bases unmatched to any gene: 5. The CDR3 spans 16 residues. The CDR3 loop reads CASSLGQGARTDTQYF. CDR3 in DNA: TGTGCCAGCAGCCTGGGACAGGGGGCCCGCACAGATACGCAGTATTTT. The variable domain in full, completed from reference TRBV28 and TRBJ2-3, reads DVKVTQSSRYLVKRTGEKVFLECVQDMDHENMFWYRQDPGLGLRLIYFSYDVKMKEKGDIPEGYSVSREKKERFSLILESASTNQTSMYLCASSLGQGARTDTQYFGPGTRLTVL.

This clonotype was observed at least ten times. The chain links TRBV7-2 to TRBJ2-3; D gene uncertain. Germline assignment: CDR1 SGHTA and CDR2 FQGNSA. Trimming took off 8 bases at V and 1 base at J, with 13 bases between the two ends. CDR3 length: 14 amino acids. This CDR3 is CASSDGPRTDTQYF. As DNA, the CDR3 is TGTGCCAGCTCAGATGGGCCCCGCACAGATACGCAGTATTTT.

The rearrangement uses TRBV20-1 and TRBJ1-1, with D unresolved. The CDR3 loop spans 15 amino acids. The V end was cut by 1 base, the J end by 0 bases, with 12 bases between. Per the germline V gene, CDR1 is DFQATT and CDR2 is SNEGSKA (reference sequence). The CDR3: CSARATRTMNTEAFF. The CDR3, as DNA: TGCAGTGCTAGAGCGACTAGGACTATGAACACTGAAGCTTTCTTT.

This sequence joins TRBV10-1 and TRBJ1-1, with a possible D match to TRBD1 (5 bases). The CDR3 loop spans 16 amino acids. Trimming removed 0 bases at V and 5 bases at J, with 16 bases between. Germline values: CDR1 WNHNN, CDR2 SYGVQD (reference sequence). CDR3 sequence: CASSESAGPVWTEAFF. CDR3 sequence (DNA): TGCGCCAGCAGTGAGTCTGCGGGGCCTGTCTGGACTGAAGCTTTCTTT.

CDR3 sequence reads: CASSLPSGGYNEQFF. Here the CDR3 DNA reads TGTGCCAGCAGCCTTCCTAGCGGGGGGTACAATGAGCAGTTCTTC. This chain connects TRBV7-3 to TRBJ2-1; 11 bases align to TRBD2. Trimming cost V 5 bases and J 4 bases; bases outside gene matches: 4. The CDR3 has 15 residues. Germline assignment: CDR1 SGHTA and CDR2 FQGTGA.